These 7 T cell receptor beta chains were sequenced from one sample in a study of OX40 agonist ivuxolimab in advanced cancers. The assay was immunoSEQ multiplex PCR, and TCRdb's table has in-frame clones only and misses some. The table records some 99,000 clones, around 94% of them present only once. The material sequenced was CD4+ or CD8+ T cells sorted from blood, taken in a trial of the OX40 agonist ivuxolimab. These receptors all stem from an adult with an advanced solid tumor such as melanoma, head and neck, liver or kidney cancer.

Concerning this clone: One end of the junction fails to match germline, which may point to a read error. The V gene is TRBV7-7, the J gene TRBJ2-2; 7 bases agree with TRBD2. The CDR3 runs to 16 residues. Germline V gene lookup returns CDR1 SSHAT and CDR2 FNYEAQ (reference sequence). CDR3 amino acids: CASSLISGFNTGELFF. The DNA of the CDR3 is TGTGCTAGCAGCCTCATTAGCGGGTTCAACACCGGGGAGCTGTTTTTT. Full variable domain (missing parts from reference TRBV7-7 and TRBJ2-2): GAGVSQSPRYKVTKRGQDVTLRCDPISSHATLYWYQQALGQGPEFLTYFNYEAQPDKSGLPSDRFSAERPEGSISTLTIQRTEQRDSAMYRCASSLISGFNTGELFFGEGSRLTVL.

The J gene is TRBJ1-2, the V gene TRBV9, with D perhaps TRBD1 (5 bases). Deletions cut 4 bases from V and 0 bases from J, with 13 bases between. The germline gives CDR1 SGDLS, CDR2 YYNGEE. This CDR3 spans 15 amino acids. The CDR3 reads CASSPRTISNYGYTF. For the CDR3, the DNA is TGTGCCAGCAGCCCTAGGACAATTTCTAACTATGGCTACACCTTC.

The V gene is TRBV4-2, the J gene TRBJ2-7; the match to TRBD1 covers 9 bases. Per germline, CDR1 LGHNA and CDR2 YNFKEQ. J was trimmed by 5 bases and V by 4 bases; bases with no gene match: 6. This CDR3 has 14 amino acids. The CDR3 coding sequence is TGTGCCAGCAGCCTTTTGGGACAGGGAAACGAGCAGTACTTC. It encodes CASSLLGQGNEQYF.

This chain uses TRBV2 with TRBJ1-5; D gene uncertain. The CDR3 sequence is 16 residues long. The V end was cut by 0 bases, the J end by 0 bases, with 9 bases between. From germline, CDR1 is SNHLY and CDR2 FYNNEI. DNA for the CDR3: TGTGCCAGCAGTGAAGCGTTAGGTTATAGCAATCAGCCCCAGCATTTT. It yields the protein CASSEALGYSNQPQHF.

The genes are TRBV5-4 and TRBJ2-5, with 11 bases fitting TRBD1. CDR1 and CDR2 (germline): SGHNT, YYREEE (reference sequence). V was clipped by 0 bases and J by 5 bases; unmatched bases: 6. CDR3 size: 16 residues. The CDR3 DNA is TGTGCCAGCAGCTTGGCCGGACAGGGGGCGGGGGAGACCCAGTACTTC. Translated, it gives CASSLAGQGAGETQYF. Drawing the rest from reference TRBV5-4 and TRBJ2-5, the complete variable domain is ETGVTQSPTHLIKTRGQQVTLRCSSQSGHNTVSWYQQALGQGPQFIFQYYREEENGRGNFPPRFSGLQFPNYSSELNVNALELDDSALYLCASSLAGQGAGETQYFGPGTRLLVL.

This rearrangement joins TRBV19 to TRBJ2-1; the D is unclear. The CDR3 spans 12 residues. Per the germline V gene, CDR1 is LNHDA and CDR2 is SQIVND (reference sequence). V was cut by 7 bases and J by 8 bases, with 12 bases left in between. The CDR3 region is CASKPLGDEQFF. As DNA, the CDR3 is TGTGCCAGTAAGCCCCTGGGCGATGAGCAGTTCTTC.

V and J are TRBV7-2 and TRBJ1-1, with 9 positions matching TRBD1. Germline CDR1 is SGHTA and CDR2 is FQGNSA. The V segment lost 5 bases and the J segment 1 base; nucleotides outside the gene matches: 2. This CDR3 has 14 amino acids. The CDR3 DNA reads TGTGCCAGCAGCCCACAGGGGGCGAACACTGAAGCTTTCTTT. Protein product: CASSPQGANTEAFF.